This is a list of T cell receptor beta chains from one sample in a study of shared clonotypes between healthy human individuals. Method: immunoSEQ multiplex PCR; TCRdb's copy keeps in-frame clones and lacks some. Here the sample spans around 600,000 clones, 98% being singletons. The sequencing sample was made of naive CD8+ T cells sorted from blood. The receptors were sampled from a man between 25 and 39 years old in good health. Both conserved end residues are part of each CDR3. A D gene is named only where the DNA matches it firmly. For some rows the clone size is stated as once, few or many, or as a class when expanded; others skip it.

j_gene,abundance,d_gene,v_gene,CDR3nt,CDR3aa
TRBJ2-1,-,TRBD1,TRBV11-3,TGTGCCAGCAGCGAACCGGGACAGAGCTCCTACAATGAGCAGTTCTTC,CASSEPGQSSYNEQFF
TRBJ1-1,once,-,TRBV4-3,TGCGCCAGCAGCCAAGGACAGGTGGCGAACACTGAAGCTTTCTTT,CASSQGQVANTEAFF
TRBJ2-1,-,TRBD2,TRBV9,TGTGCCAGCAGCGTAGACGGGAGGGCCATAGATGAGCAGTTCTTC,CASSVDGRAIDEQFF
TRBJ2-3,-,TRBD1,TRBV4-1,TGCGCCAGCAGCCAAGATCCAGGGGGCGGTTCAGATACGCAGTATTTT,CASSQDPGGGSDTQYF
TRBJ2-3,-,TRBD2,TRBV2,TGTGCCAGCAGTTTAGCGGGAGGGGCGGATACGCAGTATTTT,CASSLAGGADTQYF
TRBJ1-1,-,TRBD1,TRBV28,TGTGCCAGCAGTCCGGTCGGGACAGGCTCCATGAACACTGAAGCTTTCTTT,CASSPVGTGSMNTEAFF
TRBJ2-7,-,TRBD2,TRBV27,TGTGCCAGCTCTCCCCTAGCGGGGGTCCGCGAGCAGTACTTC,CASSPLAGVREQYF
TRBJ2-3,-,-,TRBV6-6,TGTGCCAGCAGTCCAGGACACAGTTACACAGATACGCAGTATTTT,CASSPGHSYTDTQYF
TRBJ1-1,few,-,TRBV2,TGTGCCACCTCGGAGAACACTGAAGCTTTCTTT,CATSENTEAFF
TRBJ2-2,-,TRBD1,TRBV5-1,TGCGCCAGCAGCTTCCTTCGTAAGGACAGGACGAACACCGGGGAGCTGTTTTTT,CASSFLRKDRTNTGELFF
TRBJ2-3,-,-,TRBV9,TGTGCCAGCAACTCAGATACGCAGTATTTT,CASNSDTQYF
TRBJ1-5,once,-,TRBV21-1,TGTGCCAGCAGTCCCACCCGGCCAGATACCAATCAGCCCCAGCATTTT,CASSPTRPDTNQPQHF
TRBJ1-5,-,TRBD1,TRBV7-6,TGTGCCAGCAGCCAGGGGGGGTATAGCAATCAGCCCCAGCATTTT,CASSQGGYSNQPQHF
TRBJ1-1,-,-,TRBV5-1,TGCGCCAGCAGCTTGTCTGGGGATAGTGGGACTGAAGCTTTCTTT,CASSLSGDSGTEAFF
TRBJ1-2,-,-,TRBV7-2,TGTGCCAGCAGCTTAGTGTTATTAGATTATGGCTACACCTTC,CASSLVLLDYGYTF
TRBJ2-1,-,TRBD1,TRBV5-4,TGTGCCAGCAGCAAGGGACAGGGGACCTACAATGAGCAGTTCTTC,CASSKGQGTYNEQFF
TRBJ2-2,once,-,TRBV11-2,TGTGCCAGCAGCTTAGGGGGTAGCGGATCCACCGGGGAGCTGTTTTTT,CASSLGGSGSTGELFF
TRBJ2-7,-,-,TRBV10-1,TGCGCCAGCAGTGAGTCGCCGGGTCCACCCCCCTACGAGCAGTACTTC,CASSESPGPPPYEQYF
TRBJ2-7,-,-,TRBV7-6,TGTGCCAGCAGCTTAGATCGTCCCCACGAGCAGTACTTC,CASSLDRPHEQYF
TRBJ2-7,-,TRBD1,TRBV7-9,TGTGCCAGCAGCTTAGGGGGGACAGGCTACGAGCAGTACTTC,CASSLGGTGYEQYF
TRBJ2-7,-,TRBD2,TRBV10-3,TGTGCCAGCGGTGGGGGACTAGCGGGAGGCGAGCAGTACTTC,CASGGGLAGGEQYF
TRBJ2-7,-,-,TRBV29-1,TGCAGCGTTGGGGACACGTTAACCTTGGAGCAGTACTTC,CSVGDTLTLEQYF
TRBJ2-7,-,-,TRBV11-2,TGTGCCAGCAGCTTCCTAGCGTCCTACGAGCAGTACTTC,CASSFLASYEQYF
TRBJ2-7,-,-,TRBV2,TGTGCCAGCGGGGGGTCCCCGTCCTACGAGCAGTACTTC,CASGGSPSYEQYF
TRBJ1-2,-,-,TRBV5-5,TGTGCCAGCAGCTCCCTGTCCGTGGAGAACTATGGCTACACCTTC,CASSSLSVENYGYTF
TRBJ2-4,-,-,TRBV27,TGTGCCAGCAGCAAAATAGAGACGGGTCTGGCCAAAAACATTCAGTACTTC,CASSKIETGLAKNIQYF
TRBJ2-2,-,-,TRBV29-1,TGCAGCGTTGATATCGGGGAGCTGTTTTTT,CSVDIGELFF
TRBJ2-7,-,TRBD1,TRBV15,TGTGCCACCAGCAGCGGACAGGGGTCGATGTACGAGCAGTACTTC,CATSSGQGSMYEQYF
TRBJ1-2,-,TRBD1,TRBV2,TGTGCCAGCACCACAAGGACAGGGGCACTCTATGGCTACACCTTC,CASTTRTGALYGYTF
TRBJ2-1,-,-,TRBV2,TGTGCCAGCAGGAGGCGAGGGTACAATGAGCAGTTCTTC,CASRRRGYNEQFF
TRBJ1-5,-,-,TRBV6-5,TGTGCCAGCGGTTGGATGCCCCAGCATTTT,CASGWMPQHF
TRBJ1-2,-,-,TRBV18,TGTGCCAGCTCACTGCAGGGAAATGGCTACACCTTC,CASSLQGNGYTF
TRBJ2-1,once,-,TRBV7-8,TGTGCCAGCAGCTTTGGAGTCAAGAATGAGCAGTTCTTC,CASSFGVKNEQFF
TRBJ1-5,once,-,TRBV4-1,TGCGCCAGCAGCCAAGTTGACCTTGATCCCCAGCATTTT,CASSQVDLDPQHF
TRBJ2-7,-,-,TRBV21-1,TGTGCCAGCAGCAAGACTAGCGGGAGGGCCAGTTACGAGCAGTACTTC,CASSKTSGRASYEQYF
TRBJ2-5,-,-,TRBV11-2,TGTGCCAGCAGCTTAGTAGGGAACCAAGAGACCCAGTACTTC,CASSLVGNQETQYF
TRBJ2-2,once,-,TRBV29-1,TGCAGCGTTGGGTTTGCGGATACGAACACCGGGGAGCTGTTTTTT,CSVGFADTNTGELFF
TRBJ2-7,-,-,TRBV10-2,TGCGCCAGCAGTACAGCTTCCTACGAGCAGTACTTC,CASSTASYEQYF
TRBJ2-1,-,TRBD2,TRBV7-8,TGTGCCAGCAGCACTGGGACTAGCAGCTCCTACAATGAGCAGTTCTTC,CASSTGTSSSYNEQFF
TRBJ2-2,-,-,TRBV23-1,TGCGCCAGCAGTCAAGCTGTAGCCGGGGGGCGGGTTCACACCGGGGAGCTGTTTTTT,CASSQAVAGGRVHTGELFF
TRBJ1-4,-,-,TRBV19,TGTGCCAGTATCGAGGAGGGGGACTTCGGAAAACTGTTTTTT,CASIEEGDFGKLFF
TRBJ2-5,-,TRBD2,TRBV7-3,TGTGCCAGCAGCTCGATAGCGGGAGGGCAAGAGACCCAGTACTTC,CASSSIAGGQETQYF
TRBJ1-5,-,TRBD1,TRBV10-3,TGTGCCATCAGTGAGTCGTGGGGGACAGGCAGTAATCAGCCCCAGCATTTT,CAISESWGTGSNQPQHF
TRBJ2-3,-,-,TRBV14,TGTGCCAGCAGCCAAGATCAAAGGGGATTTAGCACAGATACGCAGTATTTT,CASSQDQRGFSTDTQYF
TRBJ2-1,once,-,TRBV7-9,TGTGCCAGCAGCTTTGGTATCAATAAGCAGTTCTTC,CASSFGINKQFF
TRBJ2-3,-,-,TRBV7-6,TGTGCCAGCAGCTTAGGTCGAGCAGATACGCAGTATTTT,CASSLGRADTQYF
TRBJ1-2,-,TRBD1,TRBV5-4,TGTGCCAGCAGCGAGGTTGGGACAGCTAACTATGGCTACACCTTC,CASSEVGTANYGYTF
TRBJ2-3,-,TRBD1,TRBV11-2,TGTGCCAGCAGCTTAGTGACAGGGGCAGATACGCAGTATTTT,CASSLVTGADTQYF
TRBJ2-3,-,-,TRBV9,TGTGCCAGCAGCGTATGGTCGGGAGCCTCGAGCACAGATACGCAGTATTTT,CASSVWSGASSTDTQYF
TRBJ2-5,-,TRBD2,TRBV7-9,TGTGCCAGCAGCTTAGGGCTACTAGCGGGAGGGCCAGAGACCCAGTACTTC,CASSLGLLAGGPETQYF
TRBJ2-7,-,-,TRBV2,TGTGCCAGCAGTTCAGGGGAGGCCTTATACGAGCAGTACTTC,CASSSGEALYEQYF
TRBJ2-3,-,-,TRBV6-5,TGTGCCAGCAGTCTAGGACAGCCCACAGATACGCAGTATTTT,CASSLGQPTDTQYF
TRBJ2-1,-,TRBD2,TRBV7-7,TGTGCTAGCAGCTCCCGACTAGCGGGCGAACCGCATGAGCAGTTCTTC,CASSSRLAGEPHEQFF
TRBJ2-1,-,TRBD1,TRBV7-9,TGTGCCAGCAGCTTCCCCGGACAGGTAAATAATGAGCAGTTCTTC,CASSFPGQVNNEQFF
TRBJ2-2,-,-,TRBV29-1,TGCAGCGTGGTCCTCTGGGGCCGGACCGGGGAGCTGTTTTTT,CSVVLWGRTGELFF